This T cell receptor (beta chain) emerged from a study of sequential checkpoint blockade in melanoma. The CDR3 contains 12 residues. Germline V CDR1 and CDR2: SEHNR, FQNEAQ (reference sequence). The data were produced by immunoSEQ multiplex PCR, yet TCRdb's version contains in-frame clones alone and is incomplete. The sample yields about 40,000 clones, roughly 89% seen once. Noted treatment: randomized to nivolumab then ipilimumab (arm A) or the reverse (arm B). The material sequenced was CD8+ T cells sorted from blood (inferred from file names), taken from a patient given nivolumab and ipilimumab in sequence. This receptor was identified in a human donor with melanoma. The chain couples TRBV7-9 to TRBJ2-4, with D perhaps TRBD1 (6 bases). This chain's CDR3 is CATRGNKNIQYF. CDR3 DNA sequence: TGTGCAACAAGGGGGAACAAAAACATTCAGTACTTC. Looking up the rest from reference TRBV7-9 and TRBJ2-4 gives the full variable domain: DTGVSQNPRHKITKRGQNVTFRCDPISEHNRLYWYRQTLGQGPEFLTYFQNEAQLEKSRLLSDRFSAERPKGSFSTLEIQRTEQGDSAMYLCATRGNKNIQYFGAGTRLSVL.